This T cell receptor (beta chain) is drawn from a study of preoperative IRX-2 immunotherapy in early breast cancer. This CDR3 spans 15 amino acids. The germline gives CDR1 SGHAT, CDR2 FQNNGV. V was trimmed by 1 base and J by 1 base, leaving 10 bases between them. Repertoires were generated with immunoSEQ multiplex PCR, while TCRdb's copy carries only in-frame clones and drops some. The sample has roughly 57,000 clones; approximately 93% are singletons. As to treatment: preoperative locoregional IRX-2 cytokine immunotherapy. Patients received preoperative, locoregional IRX-2 cytokine immunotherapy in a phase Ib study.

The sample was acquired from a patient treated with IRX-2 immunotherapy. This rearrangement joins TRBV11-2 to TRBJ1-1; D may be TRBD1 (5 bases). This receptor was taken from a human donor with breast cancer. The CDR3 DNA is TGTGCCAGCAGCTTAGTGGGCAGGGCGAACACTGAAGCTTTCTTT. Protein sequence: CASSLVGRANTEAFF.